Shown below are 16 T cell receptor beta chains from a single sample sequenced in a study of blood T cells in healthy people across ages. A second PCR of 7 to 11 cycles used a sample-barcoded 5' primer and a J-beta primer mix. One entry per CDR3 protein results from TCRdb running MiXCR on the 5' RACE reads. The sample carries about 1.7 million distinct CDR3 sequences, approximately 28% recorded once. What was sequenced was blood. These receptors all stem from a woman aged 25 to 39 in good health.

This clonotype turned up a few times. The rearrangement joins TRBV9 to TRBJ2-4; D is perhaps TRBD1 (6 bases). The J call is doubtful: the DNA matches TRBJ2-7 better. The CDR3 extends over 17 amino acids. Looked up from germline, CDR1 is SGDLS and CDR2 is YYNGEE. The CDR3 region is CASSPRTDYYSAYEQYF. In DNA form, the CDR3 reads TGTGCCAGCAGCCCCCGGACAGACTACTATTCAGCCTACGAGCAGTACTTC.

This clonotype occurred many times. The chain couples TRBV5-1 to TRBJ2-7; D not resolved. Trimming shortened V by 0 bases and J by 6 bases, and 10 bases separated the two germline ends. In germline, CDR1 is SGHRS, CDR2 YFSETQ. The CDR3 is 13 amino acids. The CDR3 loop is CASSLEWSREQYF. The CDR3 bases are TGCGCCAGCAGCTTGGAATGGAGTCGCGAGCAGTACTTC.

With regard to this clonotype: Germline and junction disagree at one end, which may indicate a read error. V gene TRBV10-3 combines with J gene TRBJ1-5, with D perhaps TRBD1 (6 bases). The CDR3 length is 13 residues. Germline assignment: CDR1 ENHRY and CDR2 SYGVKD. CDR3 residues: CAISEGGNQPRHF. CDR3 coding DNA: TGTGCCATCAGTGAGGGGGGCAATCAGCCCCGGCATTTT.

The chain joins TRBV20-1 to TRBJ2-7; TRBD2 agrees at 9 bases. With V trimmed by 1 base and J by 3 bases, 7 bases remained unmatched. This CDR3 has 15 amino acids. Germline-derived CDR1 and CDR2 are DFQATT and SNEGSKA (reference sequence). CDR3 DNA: TGCAGTGCTAGAGGGGGTGATAGCGGGAGCTACGAGCAGTACTTC. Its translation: CSARGGDSGSYEQYF.

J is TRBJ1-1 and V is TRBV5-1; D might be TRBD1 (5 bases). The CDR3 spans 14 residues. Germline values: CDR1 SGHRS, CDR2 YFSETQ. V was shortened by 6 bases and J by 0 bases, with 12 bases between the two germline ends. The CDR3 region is CASTWGSMNTEAFF. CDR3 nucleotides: TGCGCCAGCACTTGGGGCAGCATGAACACTGAAGCTTTCTTT.

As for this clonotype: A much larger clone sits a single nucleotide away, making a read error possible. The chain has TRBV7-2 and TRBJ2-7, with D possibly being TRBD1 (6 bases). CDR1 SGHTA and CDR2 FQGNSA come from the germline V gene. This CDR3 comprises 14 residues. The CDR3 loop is CAGSPDRLSYEQYF. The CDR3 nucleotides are TGTGCCGGCAGCCCTGACAGGCTATCCTACGAGCAGTACTTC.

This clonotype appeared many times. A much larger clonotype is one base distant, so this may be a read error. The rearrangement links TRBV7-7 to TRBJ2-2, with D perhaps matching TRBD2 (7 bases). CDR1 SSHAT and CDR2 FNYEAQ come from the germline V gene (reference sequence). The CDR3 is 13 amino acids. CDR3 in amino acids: CASSWGGTGERFF. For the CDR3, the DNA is TGTGCCAGCAGCTGGGGGGGCACCGGGGAGCGGTTTTTT. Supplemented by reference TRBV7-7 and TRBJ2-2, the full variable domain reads GAGVSQSPRYKVTKRGQDVTLRCDPISSHATLYWYQQALGQGPEFLTYFNYEAQPDKSGLPSDRFSAERPEGSISTLTIQRTEQRDSAMYRCASSWGGTGERFFGEGSRLTVL.

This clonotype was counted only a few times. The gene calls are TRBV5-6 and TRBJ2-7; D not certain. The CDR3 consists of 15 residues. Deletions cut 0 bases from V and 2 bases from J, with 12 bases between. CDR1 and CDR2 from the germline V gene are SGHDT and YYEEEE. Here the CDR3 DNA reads TGTGCCAGCAGCTTGGCCGGTGACATAGCCTACGAGCAGTACTTC. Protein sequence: CASSLAGDIAYEQYF.

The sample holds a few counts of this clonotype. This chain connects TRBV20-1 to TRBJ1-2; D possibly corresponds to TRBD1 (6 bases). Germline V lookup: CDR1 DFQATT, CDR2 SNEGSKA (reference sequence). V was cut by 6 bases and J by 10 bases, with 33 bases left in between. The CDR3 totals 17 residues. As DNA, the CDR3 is TGCAGTGCCAAGTCAGAAGCGTCGGGGGCGCTTAGAATAATCTACACCTTC. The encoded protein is CSAKSEASGALRIIYTF.

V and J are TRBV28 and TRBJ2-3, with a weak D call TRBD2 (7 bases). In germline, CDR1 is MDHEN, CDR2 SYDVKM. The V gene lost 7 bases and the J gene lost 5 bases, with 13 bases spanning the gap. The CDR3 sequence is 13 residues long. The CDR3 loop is CASKGGDGDTQYF. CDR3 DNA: TGTGCCAGCAAGGGGGGGGATGGAGATACGCAGTATTTT.

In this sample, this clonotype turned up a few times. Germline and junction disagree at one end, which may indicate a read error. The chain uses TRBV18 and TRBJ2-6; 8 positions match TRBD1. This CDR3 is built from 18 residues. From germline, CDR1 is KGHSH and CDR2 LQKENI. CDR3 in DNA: TGTGCCAGCTCACCAAGGACAGGGTCGTCATCTGGGGCCAACGCCCTGACTTTC. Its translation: CASSPRTGSSSGANALTF.

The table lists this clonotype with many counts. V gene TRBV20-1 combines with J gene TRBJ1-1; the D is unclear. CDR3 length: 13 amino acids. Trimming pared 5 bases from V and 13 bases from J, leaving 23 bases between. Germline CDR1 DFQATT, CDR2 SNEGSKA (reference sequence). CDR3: CSALDGDGSDGFF. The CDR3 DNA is TGCAGTGCTCTGGACGGGGATGGGTCAGATGGTTTCTTT.

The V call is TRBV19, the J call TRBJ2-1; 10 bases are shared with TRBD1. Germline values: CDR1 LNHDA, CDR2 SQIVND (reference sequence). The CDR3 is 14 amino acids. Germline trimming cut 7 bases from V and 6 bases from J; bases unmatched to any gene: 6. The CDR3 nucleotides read TGTGCCAGTAACGACAGGGGGCGGTCCAATGAGCAGTTCTTC. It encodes CASNDRGRSNEQFF.

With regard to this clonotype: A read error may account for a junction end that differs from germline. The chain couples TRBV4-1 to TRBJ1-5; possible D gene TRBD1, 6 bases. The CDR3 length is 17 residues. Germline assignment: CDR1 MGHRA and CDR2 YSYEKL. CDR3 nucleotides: TGCGCCAGCGGCCAAGATAAGGACAGATATAGCAATCAGCCCCAGCATTTT. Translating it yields CASGQDKDRYSNQPQHF.

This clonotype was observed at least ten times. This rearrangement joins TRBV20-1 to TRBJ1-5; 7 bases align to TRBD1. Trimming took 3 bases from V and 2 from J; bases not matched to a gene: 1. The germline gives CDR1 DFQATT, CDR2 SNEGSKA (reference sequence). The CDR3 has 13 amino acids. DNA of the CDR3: TGCAGTGCTAGGGGGACAGGCAATCAGCCCCAGCATTTT. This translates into CSARGTGNQPQHF.

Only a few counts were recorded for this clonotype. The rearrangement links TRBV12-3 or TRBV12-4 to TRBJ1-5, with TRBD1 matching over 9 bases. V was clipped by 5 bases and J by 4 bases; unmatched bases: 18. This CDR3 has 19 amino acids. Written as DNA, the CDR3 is TGTGCCAGCAGTCACCCTAAGTCACCGGGACAGGGACCGAATCAGCCCCAGCATTTT. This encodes CASSHPKSPGQGPNQPQHF.